A selection of T cell receptor beta chains follows, all from one sample in a study of post-analysis software for immune sequencing data. TCRdb re-derived calls from the PCR reads in MiXCR, one entry per CDR3 protein. The sample shows hundreds of thousands of distinct CDR3 sequences, approximately 45% of them seen only once. The sample was blood. The receptors stem from a girl aged 5-17 years with multiple sclerosis. Both conserved end residues are part of each CDR3. A row's size may be missing; if present it is once, few, many or a size class.

V: TRBV7-2; size: .; CDR3: CASSPGAYEKLFF
V: TRBV5-1; size: .; CDR3: CASSPEVLDTQYF
V: TRBV6-5; size: .; CDR3: CASSYSVVVGTEYSPLHF
V: TRBV7-2; size: .; CDR3: CASSSTSGRPDTQYF
V: TRBV5-1; size: .; CDR3: CASSSHSGSSYNEQFF
V: TRBV18; size: few; CDR3: CASSLRDSENYGYTF
V: TRBV7-9; size: few; CDR3: CASSLDRGQYF
V: TRBV6-6; size: .; CDR3: CASSYRQDGYTF
V: TRBV12-3/TRBV12-4; size: .; CDR3: CASSFRTLAYEQYF
V: TRBV27; size: .; CDR3: CASSLKPTTYEQYF
V: TRBV7-2; size: .; CDR3: CASSTGHPNTEAFF
V: TRBV9; size: once; CDR3: CASSSLGGQGAYEQYF
V: TRBV12-3/TRBV12-4; size: few; CDR3: CASSFSGFSYEQYF
V: TRBV7-9; size: many; CDR3: CASSLETGGTYEQYF
V: TRBV6-6; size: few; CDR3: CASELKPGAQETQYF
V: TRBV29-1; size: few; CDR3: CSVERAGKNTEAFF
V: TRBV9; size: .; CDR3: CASSVQMTSGRWDEQFF
V: TRBV19; size: .; CDR3: CANSGGLRKGYGYTF
V: TRBV7-9; size: .; CDR3: CASSTQFVYEQYF
V: TRBV18; size: once; CDR3: CASSPGLAGVSYEQYF
V: TRBV7-2; size: .; CDR3: CASSRQLETDTQYF
V: TRBV20-1; size: few; CDR3: CSASGGVAQETQYF
V: TRBV12-3/TRBV12-4; size: .; CDR3: CASSYFVGSGANVLTF
V: TRBV6-1; size: .; CDR3: CASSKGEVEQFF
V: TRBV4-3; size: .; CDR3: CASSQEVSTDTQYF
V: TRBV7-2; size: few; CDR3: CASSNTAYEQYF
V: TRBV20-1; size: .; CDR3: CSARTQTHSNQPQHF
V: TRBV4-1; size: .; CDR3: CARSQDRDTGQFF
V: TRBV25-1; size: few; CDR3: CASEGSGEASGTQYF
V: TRBV5-1; size: few; CDR3: CASSLGSGWGYTF
V: TRBV20-1; size: .; CDR3: CSAGRGLEVDEQFF
V: TRBV14; size: .; CDR3: CASSRIGTDEQYF
V: TRBV10-2; size: once; CDR3: CASMRGSRRELYEQYF
V: TRBV10-3; size: .; CDR3: CAISERGQKSSYNSPLHF
V: TRBV29-1; size: .; CDR3: CSVRGSGATNEKLFF
V: TRBV15; size: .; CDR3: CATSREPTYGYTF
V: TRBV29-1; size: .; CDR3: CSVLRDRTYNEQFF
V: TRBV24-1; size: few; CDR3: CATSGTPGLAGNTDTQYF
V: TRBV9; size: few; CDR3: CASSVVPSGRYNEQFF
V: TRBV30; size: .; CDR3: CAWRGVRDSYEQYF
V: TRBV27; size: few; CDR3: CASSLGPPATGTEAFF
V: TRBV6-2/TRBV6-3; size: .; CDR3: CASSYTPGRAQELYF